The 27 T cell receptor beta chains in this list originate from one sample, sequenced in a study of vaccination and CD4 T cells after COVID-19. As for treatment: roughly 11-day PBMC culture with coronavirus spike peptide pools or control peptides (ViraFEST assay). The Oncomine TCR Beta short-read assay sequenced DNA from cultured CD4+ T cells. TCRdb reprocessed the PCR reads with MiXCR, giving one entry per CDR3 protein. In the table there are some 20,000 distinct CDR3 sequences, 40% of which are singletons. No cognate antigen is known for these TCRs. The sample was CD4+ T cells from blood, cultured in vitro, taken after SARS-CoV-2 vaccination. These receptor sequences come from a human donor who had recovered from COVID-19.

The chain employs TRBV19 and TRBJ2-1; the match to TRBD2 covers 11 bases. This CDR3 is built from 19 residues. Trimming removed 4 bases from V and 1 base from J; junction bases left unmatched: 12. The germline V gene has CDR1 LNHDA and CDR2 SQIVND (reference sequence). CDR3 residues: CASSNKPGLAVLSYNEQFF. Here the CDR3 DNA reads TGTGCCAGTAGTAATAAACCGGGACTAGCGGTCCTATCCTACAATGAGCAGTTCTTC.

This chain uses TRBV30 with TRBJ1-2, with D unresolved. V was shortened by 4 bases and J by 5 bases, with 11 bases between the two germline ends. Per germline, CDR1 GTSNPN and CDR2 SVGIG (reference sequence). This CDR3 contains 12 residues. CDR3 in amino acids: CAWKDREYGYTF. The CDR3 DNA follows: TGTGCCTGGAAAGATCGGGAGTATGGCTACACCTTC.

This clonotype came up a few times. The chain combines TRBV5-4 with TRBJ1-1; D not resolved. Germline V lookup: CDR1 SGHNT, CDR2 YYREEE (reference sequence). The CDR3 spans 13 residues. V was shortened by 7 bases and J by 7 bases, with 17 bases between the two germline ends. The DNA for the CDR3 is TGTGCCAGCGCTGAAAACAGAAGGGTTGAAGCTTTCTTT. The encoded protein is CASAENRRVEAFF.

The chain links TRBV12-3 or TRBV12-4 to TRBJ1-2; 7 bases align to TRBD1. This CDR3 is built from 16 residues. V shed 9 bases and J 7 bases; nucleotides not matched to a gene: 20. For the CDR3, the DNA is TGTGCCAGATTCAAGGAGGGGGCTAGATTAGTTGGTGGCTACACCTTC. Its translation is CARFKEGARLVGGYTF.

This clonotype is hyperexpanded in the sample. V is TRBV7-9 and J is TRBJ1-1; D is ambiguous. The CDR3 is made up of 13 amino acids. From germline, CDR1 is SEHNR and CDR2 FQNEAQ (reference sequence). Trimming took 4 bases from V and 8 from J, leaving 14 bases between them. The CDR3 coding sequence is TGTGCCAGCAGCTATGAGCCGGGATCAGAAGCTTTCTTT. Translation gives CASSYEPGSEAFF.

This clonotype was seen only once. This chain uses TRBV6-1 with TRBJ2-1; TRBD2 is a possible D gene (5 bases). Germline CDR1 MNHNS, CDR2 SASEGT. The V end lost 6 bases, the J end lost 6 bases, and 6 bases lay between the germline ends. This CDR3 comprises 11 residues. CDR3 amino acids: CASSRGNEQFF. CDR3 DNA: TGTGCCAGCAGCCGGGGCAATGAGCAGTTCTTC.

The chain links TRBV29-1 to TRBJ1-1, with 8 positions matching TRBD1. The CDR3 consists of 10 residues. Germline lookup yields CDR1 SQVTM and CDR2 ANQGSEA. V was clipped by 6 bases and J by 14 bases; unmatched bases: 8. For the CDR3, the DNA is TGCAGCGTCGGAGGGGACAGGCAGTTCTTT. It translates to CSVGGDRQFF.

V is TRBV20-1 and J is TRBJ2-7; possible D gene TRBD2, 6 bases. The CDR3 spans 13 residues. The V gene lost 5 bases and the J gene lost 5 bases, with 16 bases spanning the gap. Germline CDR1 reads DFQATT; CDR2 reads SNEGSKA (reference sequence). The CDR3 sequence: CSASGPGSHEQYF. The CDR3 bases are TGCAGTGCTTCCGGCCCCGGGAGCCACGAGCAGTACTTC.

The chain couples TRBV27 to TRBJ1-4; D unresolved. Trimming stripped 4 bases from V and 6 bases from J, with 12 bases between. CDR3 length equals 14 residues. CDR1 is MNHEY and CDR2 is SMNVEV in the germline V gene (reference sequence). The CDR3 DNA sequence: TGTGCCAGCAGTTCCTCCTTGGAGGATGAAAAACTGTTTTTT. This sequence encodes CASSSSLEDEKLFF.

This chain joins TRBV19 and TRBJ2-2, with D perhaps TRBD1 or TRBD2 (5 bases each). V lost 7 bases to trimming and J lost 4 bases, with 19 bases between them. Germline V CDR1 and CDR2: LNHDA, SQIVND (reference sequence). This CDR3 spans 16 amino acids. The DNA for the CDR3 is TGTGCCAGTACAGTAGGGGTGGGGGTGGGCACCGGGGAGCTGTTTTTT. Its protein product is CASTVGVGVGTGELFF.

This clonotype was seen a few times. The rearrangement uses TRBV6-1 and TRBJ1-2, with no clear D. Germline V gene sequence: CDR1 MNHNS, CDR2 SASEGT. V was pared by 4 bases and J by 8 bases, with 14 bases between. The CDR3 totals 13 residues. The CDR3 region has the DNA TGTGCCAGCAGTGCCGAAGTTGAGCCCGGCTACACCTTC. Translation gives CASSAEVEPGYTF.

This clonotype has just one count. The V call is TRBV20-1, the J call TRBJ2-7; 7 bases are shared with TRBD1. The CDR3 sequence is 14 residues long. The ends lost 7 bases at V and 5 bases at J; junction bases unmatched: 14. Germline V gives CDR1 DFQATT, CDR2 SNEGSKA (reference sequence). CDR3 in amino acids: CSVEGAGSQDEQYF. The CDR3, as DNA: TGCAGTGTCGAGGGGGCAGGTAGTCAGGACGAGCAGTACTTC.

This clonotype was detected a few times. The genes are TRBV30 and TRBJ1-1; no clear D gene. CDR1 and CDR2 from the germline V gene are GTSNPN and SVGIG (reference sequence). The CDR3 has 14 residues. V shed 3 bases and J shed 5 bases, with 16 bases lying between them. CDR3 bases: TGTGCCTGGAGCCCAACAGCGCTGGGGACTGAAGCTTTCTTT. As protein: CAWSPTALGTEAFF. Based on the CDR3 plus reference TRBV30 and TRBJ1-1, the full variable domain is SQTIHQWPATLVQPVGSPLSLECTVEGTSNPNLYWYRQAAGRGLQLLFYSVGIGQISSEVPQNLSASRPQDRQFILSSKKLLLSDSGFYLCAWSPTALGTEAFFGQGTRLTVV.

The CDR3, as DNA: TGTGCCAGCAGCCAAGAAAATCGGGCAGGTGGAGGCTACACCTTC. It translates to CASSQENRAGGGYTF. The rearrangement links TRBV4-2 to TRBJ1-2; D is uncertain. V was trimmed by 0 bases and J by 8 bases, leaving 16 bases between them. Germline lookup yields CDR1 LGHNA and CDR2 YNFKEQ. The CDR3 sequence is 15 residues long.

The V call is TRBV19, the J call TRBJ1-6; D is ambiguous. This CDR3 is built from 14 residues. Germline CDR1 reads LNHDA; CDR2 reads SQIVND (reference sequence). Trimming cost V 4 bases and J 9 bases, with 13 bases left between them. CDR3 DNA sequence: TGTGCCAGTAGTACGGACGGGATTCTTTCACCCCTCCACTTT. Protein sequence: CASSTDGILSPLHF.

The chain is built from TRBV2 and TRBJ1-5; D might be TRBD1 (5 bases). The CDR3 is made up of 15 amino acids. Germline loops: CDR1 SNHLY, CDR2 FYNNEI. The V gene lost 7 bases and the J gene lost 1 base, with 14 bases spanning the gap. The CDR3 sequence: CASTTPGASNQPQHF. Here the CDR3 DNA reads TGTGCCAGCACCACTCCCGGGGCAAGCAATCAGCCCCAGCATTTT.

This clonotype was counted a few times. This chain joins TRBV15 and TRBJ2-3; TRBD1 is a possible D gene (6 bases). CDR1 is LNHNV and CDR2 is YYDKDF in the germline V gene (reference sequence). V lost 2 bases and J 0 bases, leaving 15 bases between the germline ends. CDR3 length: 17 amino acids. The CDR3 loop is CATSRLGGQYSTDTQYF. The CDR3 DNA is TGTGCCACCAGCAGACTCGGAGGACAGTACAGCACAGATACGCAGTATTTT.

This clonotype was seen a few times. The V call is TRBV19, the J call TRBJ1-5, with D hard to call. The germline V gene encodes CDR1 LNHDA and CDR2 SQIVND (reference sequence). V was cut by 6 bases and J by 2 bases, with 20 bases left in between. The CDR3 is 17 amino acids. The CDR3 bases are TGTGCCAGTAGCCTACAGATCGGAGCGATGGGCAATCAGCCCCAGCATTTT. Protein sequence: CASSLQIGAMGNQPQHF.

In the case of this clonotype: Sequence at one end of the junction differs from germline and may be a read error. The gene calls are TRBV7-2 and TRBJ1-1; D is unresolved. Looked up from germline, CDR1 is SGHTA and CDR2 is FQGNSA. This CDR3 is built from 13 residues. CDR3 nucleotide sequence: TGTGCCAGCAGTTTAGATCAAGGGTCTGAAGCTTTCTTT. Translating it yields CASSLDQGSEAFF.

This chain connects TRBV6-2 or TRBV6-3 to TRBJ1-2; the D is unclear. Between the trimmed V and J ends, which lost 4 bases and 0 bases, there was a span of 21 bases. CDR1 and CDR2 from the germline V gene are MNHEY and SVGEGT. This CDR3 contains 18 residues. CDR3 loop: CASSSHLVELQANYGYTF. The CDR3 DNA reads TGTGCCAGCAGTTCCCACCTCGTGGAGCTCCAAGCTAACTATGGCTACACCTTC.

The chain is built from TRBV7-9 and TRBJ2-1; D perhaps matches TRBD2 (6 bases). The assigned J gene may be wrong: the sequence end matches TRBJ2-7 better. The CDR3 has 13 amino acids. Germline CDR1 and CDR2: SEHNR and FQNEAQ (reference sequence). Written as DNA, the CDR3 is TGTGCCAGCAGCTTAGCGCTCGGGGGCGAGCAGTACTTC. Translation gives CASSLALGGEQYF.

The chain employs TRBV5-4 and TRBJ2-5; TRBD2 might be the D (5 bases). Trimming removed 4 bases from V and 1 base from J, with 14 bases in between. The length of the CDR3 is 15 residues. Germline V gene sequence: CDR1 SGHNT, CDR2 YYREEE (reference sequence). CDR3 sequence reads: CASSPHRGLQETQYF. CDR3 coding DNA: TGTGCCAGCAGCCCCCACCGAGGGCTCCAAGAGACCCAGTACTTC.

This chain connects TRBV5-1 to TRBJ2-3; 8 nucleotides agree with TRBD1. The CDR3 has 13 amino acids. Germline V gene sequence: CDR1 SGHRS, CDR2 YFSETQ. V lost 4 bases to trimming and J lost 5 bases; unmatched junction nucleotides: 3. In DNA form, the CDR3 reads TGCGCCAGCAGCGGCACAGGGGGAGATACGCAGTATTTT. Its translation is CASSGTGGDTQYF. Supplemented by reference TRBV5-1 and TRBJ2-3, the full variable domain reads KAGVTQTPRYLIKTRGQQVTLSCSPISGHRSVSWYQQTPGQGLQFLFEYFSETQRNKGNFPGRFSGRQFSNSRSEMNVSTLELGDSALYLCASSGTGGDTQYFGPGTRLTVL.

The chain combines TRBV7-2 with TRBJ2-5; D is undetermined. Between the trimmed V and J ends, which lost 3 bases and 0 bases, there was a span of 5 bases. The V gene's germline CDR1 is SGHTA and CDR2 FQGNSA. The CDR3 extends over 13 amino acids. The chain's CDR3 is CASSLKHQETQYF. The CDR3 DNA is TGTGCCAGCAGCTTGAAACACCAAGAGACCCAGTACTTC.

The chain links TRBV25-1 to TRBJ1-2, with TRBD1 matching over 7 bases. After removal of 2 bases from V and 5 bases from J, the junction contained 2 bases not matched to a gene. The germline CDR1 and CDR2 sequences are MGHDK and SYGVNS. This CDR3 contains 13 residues. The DNA of the CDR3 is TGTGCCAGCAGTGAACGACAGGGATATGGCTACACCTTC. Amino acids: CASSERQGYGYTF.

The chain is built from TRBV11-3 and TRBJ2-7; D possibly uses TRBD1 or TRBD2 (6 bases each). The CDR3 length is 16 residues. Trimming pared 5 bases from V and 2 bases from J, leaving 19 bases between. Germline assignment: CDR1 SGHNT and CDR2 YENEEA. The CDR3 here is CASSRGGAEGAYEQYF. The DNA for the CDR3 is TGTGCCAGCAGCCGCGGCGGGGCAGAGGGGGCCTACGAGCAGTACTTC. Variable domain in full (rest from reference TRBV11-3 and TRBJ2-7): EAGVVQSPRYKIIEKKQPVAFWCNPISGHNTLYWYLQNLGQGPELLIRYENEEAVDDSQLPKDRFSAERLKGVDSTLKIQPAELGDSAVYLCASSRGGAEGAYEQYFGPGTRLTVT.

This clonotype occurred once. The chain is built from TRBV20-1 and TRBJ1-1; D uncertain. CDR3 length: 12 amino acids. V was pared by 4 bases and J by 8 bases, with 14 bases between. The germline gives CDR1 DFQATT, CDR2 SNEGSKA (reference sequence). The CDR3 bases are TGCAGTGCTATCTGGGCCGCGGGAGAAGCTTTCTTT. Its protein product is CSAIWAAGEAFF.